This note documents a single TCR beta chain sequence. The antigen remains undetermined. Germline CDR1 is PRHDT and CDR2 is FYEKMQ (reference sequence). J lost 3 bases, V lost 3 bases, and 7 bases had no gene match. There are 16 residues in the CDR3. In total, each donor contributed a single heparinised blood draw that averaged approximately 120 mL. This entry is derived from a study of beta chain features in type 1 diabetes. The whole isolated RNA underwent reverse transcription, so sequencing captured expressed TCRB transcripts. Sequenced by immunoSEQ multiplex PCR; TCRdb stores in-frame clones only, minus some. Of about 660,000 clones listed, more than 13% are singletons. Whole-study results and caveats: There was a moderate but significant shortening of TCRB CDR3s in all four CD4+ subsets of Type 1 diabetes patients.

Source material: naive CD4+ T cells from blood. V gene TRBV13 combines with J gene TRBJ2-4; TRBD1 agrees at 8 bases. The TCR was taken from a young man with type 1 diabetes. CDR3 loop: CASSLETGDRKNIQYF. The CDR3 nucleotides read TGTGCCAGCAGCTTGGAGACAGGGGACCGCAAAAACATTCAGTACTTC.